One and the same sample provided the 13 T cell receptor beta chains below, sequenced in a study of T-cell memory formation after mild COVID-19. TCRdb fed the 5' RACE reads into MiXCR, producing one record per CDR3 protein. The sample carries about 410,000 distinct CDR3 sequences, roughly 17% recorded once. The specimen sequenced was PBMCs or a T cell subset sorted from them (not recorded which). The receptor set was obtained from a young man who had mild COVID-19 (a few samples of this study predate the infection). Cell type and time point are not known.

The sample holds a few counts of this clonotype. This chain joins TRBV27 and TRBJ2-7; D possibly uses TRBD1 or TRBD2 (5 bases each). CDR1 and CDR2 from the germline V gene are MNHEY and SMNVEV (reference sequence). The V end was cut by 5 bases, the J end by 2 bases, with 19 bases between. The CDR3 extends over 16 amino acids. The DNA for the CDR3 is TGTGCCAGCAGTCCGGGGTTCTTCGAGGGGCCCTACGAGCAGTACTTC. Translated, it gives CASSPGFFEGPYEQYF.

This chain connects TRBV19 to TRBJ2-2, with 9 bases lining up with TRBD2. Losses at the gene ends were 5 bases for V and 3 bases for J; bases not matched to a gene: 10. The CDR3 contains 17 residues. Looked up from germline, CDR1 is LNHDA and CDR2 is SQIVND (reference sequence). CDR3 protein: CASSPALGLAYTGELFF. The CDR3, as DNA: TGTGCCAGTAGTCCGGCCCTGGGACTAGCTTACACCGGGGAGCTGTTTTTT.

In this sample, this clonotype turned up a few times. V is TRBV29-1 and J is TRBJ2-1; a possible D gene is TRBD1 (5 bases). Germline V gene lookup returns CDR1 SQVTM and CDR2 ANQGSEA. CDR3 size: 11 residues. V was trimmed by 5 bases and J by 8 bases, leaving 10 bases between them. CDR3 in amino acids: CSVTQGYEQFF. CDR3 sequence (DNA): TGCAGCGTTACGCAGGGCTATGAGCAGTTCTTC.

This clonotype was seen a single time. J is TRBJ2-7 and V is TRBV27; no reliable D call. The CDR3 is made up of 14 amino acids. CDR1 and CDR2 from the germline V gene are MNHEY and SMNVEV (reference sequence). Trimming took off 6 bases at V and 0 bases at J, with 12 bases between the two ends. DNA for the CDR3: TGTGCCAGCAGAGAGAGTGTTAGCTCCTACGAGCAGTACGTC. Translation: CASRESVSSYEQYV.

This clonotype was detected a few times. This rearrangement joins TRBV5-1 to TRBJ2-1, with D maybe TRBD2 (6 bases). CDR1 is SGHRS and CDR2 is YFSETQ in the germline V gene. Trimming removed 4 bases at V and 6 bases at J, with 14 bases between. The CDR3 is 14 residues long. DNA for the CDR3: TGCGCCAGCAGCAGATCCGGGACTGGCAATGAGCAGTTCTTC. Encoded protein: CASSRSGTGNEQFF.

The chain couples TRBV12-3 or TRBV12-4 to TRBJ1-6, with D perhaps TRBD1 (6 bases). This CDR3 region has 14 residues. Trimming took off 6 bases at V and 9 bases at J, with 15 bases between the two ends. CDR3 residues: CASSPDSLSSPLHF. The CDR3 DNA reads TGTGCCAGCAGCCCGGACAGCCTTAGTTCACCCCTCCACTTT.

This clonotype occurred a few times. The CDR3 reads CASSDDSTYEQYF. CDR3 sequence (DNA): TGTGCCAGCAGCGACGACTCAACCTACGAGCAGTACTTC. This rearrangement joins TRBV7-9 to TRBJ2-7; D is ambiguous. CDR3 length equals 13 residues. Deletions cut 5 bases from V and 2 bases from J, with 10 bases between. Germline CDR1 reads SEHNR; CDR2 reads FQNEAQ (reference sequence). Variable domain in full (rest from reference TRBV7-9 and TRBJ2-7): DTGVSQNPRHKITKRGQNVTFRCDPISEHNRLYWYRQTLGQGPEFLTYFQNEAQLEKSRLLSDRFSAERPKGSFSTLEIQRTEQGDSAMYLCASSDDSTYEQYFGPGTRLTVT.

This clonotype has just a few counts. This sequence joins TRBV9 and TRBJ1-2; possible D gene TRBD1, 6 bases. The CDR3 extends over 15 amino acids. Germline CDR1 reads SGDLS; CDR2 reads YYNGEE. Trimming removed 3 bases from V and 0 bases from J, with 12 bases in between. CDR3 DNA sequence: TGTGCCAGCAGCGCCACAGGGTTGGCTAACTATGGCTACACCTTC. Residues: CASSATGLANYGYTF.

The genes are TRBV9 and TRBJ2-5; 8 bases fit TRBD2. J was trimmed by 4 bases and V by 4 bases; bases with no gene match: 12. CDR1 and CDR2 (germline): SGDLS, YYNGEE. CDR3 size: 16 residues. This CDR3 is CASSSDRRGVPETQYF. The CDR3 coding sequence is TGTGCCAGCAGCTCCGACCGGCGGGGGGTCCCAGAGACCCAGTACTTC.

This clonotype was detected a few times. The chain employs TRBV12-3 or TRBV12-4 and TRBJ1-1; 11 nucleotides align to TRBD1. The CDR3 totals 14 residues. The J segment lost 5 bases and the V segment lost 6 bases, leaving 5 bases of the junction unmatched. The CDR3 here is CASRTGTGGTEAFF. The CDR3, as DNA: TGTGCCAGCAGAACCGGGACAGGGGGGACTGAAGCTTTCTTT.

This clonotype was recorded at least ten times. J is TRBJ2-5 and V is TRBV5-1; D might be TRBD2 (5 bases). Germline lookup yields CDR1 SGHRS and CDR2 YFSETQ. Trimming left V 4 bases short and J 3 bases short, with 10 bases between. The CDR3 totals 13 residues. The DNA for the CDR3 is TGCGCCAGCAGCGCCAGCGGCGAAGAGACCCAGTACTTC. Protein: CASSASGEETQYF.

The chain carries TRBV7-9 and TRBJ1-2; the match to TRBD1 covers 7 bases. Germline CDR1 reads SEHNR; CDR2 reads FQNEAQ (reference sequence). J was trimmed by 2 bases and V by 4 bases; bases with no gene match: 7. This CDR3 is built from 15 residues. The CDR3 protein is CASSSTGAGNYGYTF. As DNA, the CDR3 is TGTGCCAGCAGCTCCACAGGGGCGGGGAACTATGGCTACACCTTC.

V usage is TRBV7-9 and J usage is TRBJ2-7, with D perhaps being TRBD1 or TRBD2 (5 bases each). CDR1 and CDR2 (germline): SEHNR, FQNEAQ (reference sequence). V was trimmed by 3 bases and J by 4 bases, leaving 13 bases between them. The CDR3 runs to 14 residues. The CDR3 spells CASSLVQRTYEQYF. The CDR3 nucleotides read TGTGCCAGCAGCTTGGTCCAGCGGACATACGAGCAGTACTTC.